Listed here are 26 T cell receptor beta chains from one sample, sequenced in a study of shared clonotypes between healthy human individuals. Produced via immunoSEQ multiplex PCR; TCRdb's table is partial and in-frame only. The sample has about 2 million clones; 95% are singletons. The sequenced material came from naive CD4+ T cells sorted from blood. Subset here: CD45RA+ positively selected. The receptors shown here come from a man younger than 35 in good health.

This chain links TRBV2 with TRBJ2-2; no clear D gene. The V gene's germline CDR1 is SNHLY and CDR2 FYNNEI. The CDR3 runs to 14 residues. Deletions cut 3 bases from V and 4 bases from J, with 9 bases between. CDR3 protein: CASSEGWSTGELFF. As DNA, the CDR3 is TGTGCCAGCAGTGAGGGGTGGAGCACCGGGGAGCTGTTTTTT.

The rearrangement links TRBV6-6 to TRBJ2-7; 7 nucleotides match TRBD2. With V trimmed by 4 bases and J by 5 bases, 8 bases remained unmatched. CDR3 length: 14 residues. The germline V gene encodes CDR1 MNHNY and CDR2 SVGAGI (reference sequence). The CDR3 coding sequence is TGTGCCAGCAGTTCTGCAGTTCGGGGGGACGAGCAGTACTTC. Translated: CASSSAVRGDEQYF.

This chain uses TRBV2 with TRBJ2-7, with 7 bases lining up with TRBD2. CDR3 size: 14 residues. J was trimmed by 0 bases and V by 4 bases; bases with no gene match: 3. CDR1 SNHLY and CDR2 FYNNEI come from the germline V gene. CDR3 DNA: TGTGCCAGCAGTGTTGGCGGGGGCTCCTACGAGCAGTACTTC. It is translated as CASSVGGGSYEQYF.

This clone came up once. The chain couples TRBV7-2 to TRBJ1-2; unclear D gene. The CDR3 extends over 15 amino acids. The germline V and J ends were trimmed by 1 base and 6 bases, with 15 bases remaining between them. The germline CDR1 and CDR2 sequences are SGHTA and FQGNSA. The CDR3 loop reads CASSLEATTYHGYTF. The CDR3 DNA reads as TGTGCCAGCAGCTTAGAAGCCACTACCTATCATGGCTACACCTTC. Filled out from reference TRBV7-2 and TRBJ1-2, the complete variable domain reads GAGVSQSPSNKVTEKGKDVELRCDPISGHTALYWYRQSLGQGLEFLIYFQGNSAPDKSGLPSDRFSAERTGGSVSTLTIQRTQQEDSAVYLCASSLEATTYHGYTFGSGTRLTVV.

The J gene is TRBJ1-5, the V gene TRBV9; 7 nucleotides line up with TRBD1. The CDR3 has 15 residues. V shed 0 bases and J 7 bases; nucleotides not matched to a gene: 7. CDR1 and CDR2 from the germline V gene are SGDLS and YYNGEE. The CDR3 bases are TGTGCCAGCAGCGTAGGTGAAGGGGGCGGACAGCCCCAGCATTTT. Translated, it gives CASSVGEGGGQPQHF.

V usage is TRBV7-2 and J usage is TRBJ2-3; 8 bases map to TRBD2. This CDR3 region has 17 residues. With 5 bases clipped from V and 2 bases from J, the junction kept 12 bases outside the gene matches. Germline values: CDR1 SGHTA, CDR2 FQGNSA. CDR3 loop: CASSRPGLEISTDTQYF. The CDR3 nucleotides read TGTGCCAGCAGCCGCCCGGGACTAGAGATATCCACAGATACGCAGTATTTT.

The CDR3 reads CASSFSQGAYGYGYTF. Here the CDR3 DNA reads TGTGCCAGCAGTTTCTCCCAGGGGGCTTACGGCTATGGCTACACCTTC. The J gene is TRBJ1-2, the V gene TRBV28, with 8 bases fitting TRBD1. Germline V gives CDR1 MDHEN, CDR2 SYDVKM. J gave up 4 bases and V 3 bases, and 10 bases lay outside the gene matches. The CDR3 contains 16 residues.

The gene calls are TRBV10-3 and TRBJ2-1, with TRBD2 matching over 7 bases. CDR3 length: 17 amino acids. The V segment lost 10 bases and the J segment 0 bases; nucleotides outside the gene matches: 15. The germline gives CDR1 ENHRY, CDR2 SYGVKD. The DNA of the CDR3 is TGTGCCACTCGGGCGATTCTAGCGGATAACTCCTACAATGAGCAGTTCTTC. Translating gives CATRAILADNSYNEQFF.

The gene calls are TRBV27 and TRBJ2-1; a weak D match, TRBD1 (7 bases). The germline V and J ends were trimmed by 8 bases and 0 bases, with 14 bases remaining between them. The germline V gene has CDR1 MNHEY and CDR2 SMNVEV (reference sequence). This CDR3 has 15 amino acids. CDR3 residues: CASGRDSLSYNEQFF. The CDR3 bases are TGTGCCAGCGGGCGGGACAGCCTCTCCTACAATGAGCAGTTCTTC.

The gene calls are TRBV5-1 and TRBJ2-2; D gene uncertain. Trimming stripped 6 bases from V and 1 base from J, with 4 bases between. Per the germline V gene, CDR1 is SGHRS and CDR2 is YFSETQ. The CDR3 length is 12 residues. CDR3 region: CASTENTGELFF. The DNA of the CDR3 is TGCGCCAGCACTGAGAACACCGGGGAGCTGTTTTTT.

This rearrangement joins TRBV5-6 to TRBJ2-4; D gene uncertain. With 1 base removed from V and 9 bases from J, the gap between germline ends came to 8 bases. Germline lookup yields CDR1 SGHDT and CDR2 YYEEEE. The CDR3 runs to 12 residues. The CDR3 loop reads CASSLYSGIQYF. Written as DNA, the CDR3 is TGTGCCAGCAGCTTGTACTCGGGCATTCAGTACTTC.

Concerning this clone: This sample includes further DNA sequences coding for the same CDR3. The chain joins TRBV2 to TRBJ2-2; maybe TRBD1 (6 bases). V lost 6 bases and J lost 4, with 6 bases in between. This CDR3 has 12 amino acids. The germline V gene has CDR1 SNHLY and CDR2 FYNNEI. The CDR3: CASRQGTGELFF. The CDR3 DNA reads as TGTGCCAGCAGACAGGGCACCGGGGAGCTGTTTTTT.

Here the CDR3 DNA reads TGCAGCGTCAACCAGGGTACCAAAAACATTCAGTACTTC. As protein: CSVNQGTKNIQYF. The genes are TRBV29-1 and TRBJ2-4, with a weak D call TRBD1 (5 bases). V was trimmed by 6 bases and J by 2 bases, leaving 11 bases between them. Germline CDR1 is SQVTM and CDR2 is ANQGSEA. This CDR3 comprises 13 residues.

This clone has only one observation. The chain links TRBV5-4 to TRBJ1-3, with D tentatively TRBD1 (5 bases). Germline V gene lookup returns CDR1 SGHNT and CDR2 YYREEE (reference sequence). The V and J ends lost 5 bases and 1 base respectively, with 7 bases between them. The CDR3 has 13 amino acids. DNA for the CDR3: TGTGCCAGCAGGCCAGGGTCTGGAAACACCATATATTTT. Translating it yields CASRPGSGNTIYF.

CDR3 protein: CASSFGQGAYQETQYF. The CDR3 nucleotides read TGTGCCAGCAGCTTTGGACAGGGGGCGTACCAAGAGACCCAGTACTTC. The chain carries TRBV7-6 and TRBJ2-5; TRBD1 matches at 11 bases. The trim removed 3 bases at V and 0 bases at J, leaving 3 bases unmatched. The CDR3 length is 16 residues. CDR1 and CDR2 from the germline V gene are SGHVS and FNYEAQ.

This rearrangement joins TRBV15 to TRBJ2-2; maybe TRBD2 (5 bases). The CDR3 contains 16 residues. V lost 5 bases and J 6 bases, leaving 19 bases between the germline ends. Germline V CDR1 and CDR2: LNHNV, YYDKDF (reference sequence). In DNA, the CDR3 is TGTGCCACCAGCGCCCAAAGGACTGGGAAGCCCGGGGAGCTGTTTTTT. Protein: CATSAQRTGKPGELFF.

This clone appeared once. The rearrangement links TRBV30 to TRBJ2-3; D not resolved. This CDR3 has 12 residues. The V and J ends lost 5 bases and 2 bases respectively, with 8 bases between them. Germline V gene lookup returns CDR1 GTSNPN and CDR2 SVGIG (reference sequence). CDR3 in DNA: TGTGCCTGGGGTCCGATCACAGATACGCAGTATTTT. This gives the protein CAWGPITDTQYF.

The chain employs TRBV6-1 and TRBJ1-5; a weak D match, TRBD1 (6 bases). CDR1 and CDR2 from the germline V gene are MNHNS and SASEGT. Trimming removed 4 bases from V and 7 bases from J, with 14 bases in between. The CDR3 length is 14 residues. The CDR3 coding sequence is TGTGCCAGCAGTGGGGAGGGGGGCAGGCAGCCCCAGCATTTT. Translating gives CASSGEGGRQPQHF.

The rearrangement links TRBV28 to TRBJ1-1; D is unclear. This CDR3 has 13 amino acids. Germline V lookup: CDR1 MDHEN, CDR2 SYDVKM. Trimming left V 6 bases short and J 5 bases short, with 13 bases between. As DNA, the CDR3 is TGTGCCAGCAGCACCTCAGGTAGGACTGAAGCTTTCTTT. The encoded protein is CASSTSGRTEAFF.

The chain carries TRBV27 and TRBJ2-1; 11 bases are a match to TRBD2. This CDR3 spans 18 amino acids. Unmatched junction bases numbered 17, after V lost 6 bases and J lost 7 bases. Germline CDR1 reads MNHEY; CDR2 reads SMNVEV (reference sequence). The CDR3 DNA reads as TGTGCCAGCAGCTTCCGGGCTGAGACTAGCGGGATTTCGAATGAGCAGTTCTTC. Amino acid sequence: CASSFRAETSGISNEQFF.

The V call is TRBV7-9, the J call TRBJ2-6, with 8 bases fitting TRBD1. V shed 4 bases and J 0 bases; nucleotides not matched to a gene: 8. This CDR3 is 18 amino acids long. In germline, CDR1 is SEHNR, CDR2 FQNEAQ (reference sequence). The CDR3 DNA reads TGTGCCAGCAGCTCGGGACAGGCCGCGCCCTCTGGGGCCAACGTCCTGACTTTC. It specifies CASSSGQAAPSGANVLTF.

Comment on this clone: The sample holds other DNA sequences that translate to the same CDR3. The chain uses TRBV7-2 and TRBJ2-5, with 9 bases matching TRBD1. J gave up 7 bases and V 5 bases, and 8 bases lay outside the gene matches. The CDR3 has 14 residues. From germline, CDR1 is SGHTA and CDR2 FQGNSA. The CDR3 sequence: CASSLGTGSGTQYF. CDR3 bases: TGTGCCAGCAGCCTAGGGACAGGGTCGGGGACCCAGTACTTC. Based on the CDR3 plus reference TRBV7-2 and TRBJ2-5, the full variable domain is GAGVSQSPSNKVTEKGKDVELRCDPISGHTALYWYRQSLGQGLEFLIYFQGNSAPDKSGLPSDRFSAERTGGSVSTLTIQRTQQEDSAVYLCASSLGTGSGTQYFGPGTRLLVL.

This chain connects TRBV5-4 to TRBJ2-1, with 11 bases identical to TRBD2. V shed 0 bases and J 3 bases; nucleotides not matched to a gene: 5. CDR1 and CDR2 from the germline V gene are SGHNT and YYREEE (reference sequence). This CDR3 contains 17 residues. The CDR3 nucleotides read TGTGCCAGCAGCTTGGCCGGGACTAGCGGATACTACAATGAGCAGTTCTTC. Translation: CASSLAGTSGYYNEQFF. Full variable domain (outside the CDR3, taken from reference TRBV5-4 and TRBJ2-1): ETGVTQSPTHLIKTRGQQVTLRCSSQSGHNTVSWYQQALGQGPQFIFQYYREEENGRGNFPPRFSGLQFPNYSSELNVNALELDDSALYLCASSLAGTSGYYNEQFFGPGTRLTVL.

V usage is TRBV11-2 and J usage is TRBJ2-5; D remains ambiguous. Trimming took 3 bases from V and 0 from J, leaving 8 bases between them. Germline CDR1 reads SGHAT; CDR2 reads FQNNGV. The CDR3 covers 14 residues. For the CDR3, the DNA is TGTGCCAGCAGCTTCAACAAGAACCAAGAGACCCAGTACTTC. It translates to CASSFNKNQETQYF.

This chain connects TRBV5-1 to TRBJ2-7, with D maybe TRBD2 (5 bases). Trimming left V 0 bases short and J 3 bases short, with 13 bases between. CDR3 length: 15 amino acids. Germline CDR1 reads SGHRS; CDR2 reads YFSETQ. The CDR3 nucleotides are TGCGCCAGCAGCTTGGATTTGGGAGACTTCTACGAGCAGTACTTC. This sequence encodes CASSLDLGDFYEQYF.

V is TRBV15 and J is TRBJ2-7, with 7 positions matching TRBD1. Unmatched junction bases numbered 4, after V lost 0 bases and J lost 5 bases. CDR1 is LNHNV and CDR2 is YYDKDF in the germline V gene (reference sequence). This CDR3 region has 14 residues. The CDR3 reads CATSREGTVDEQYF. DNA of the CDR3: TGTGCCACCAGCAGAGAAGGGACAGTTGACGAGCAGTACTTC.